The next 3 T cell receptor beta chains were all read from a single sample in a study of a mutant IDH1 vaccine in newly diagnosed glioma. The time point: baseline, week 1 (first vaccination visit). Noted treatment: pre-vaccination baseline after standard-of-care therapy. Clones were sequenced by immunoSEQ multiplex PCR, and TCRdb holds only the in-frame ones, with some missing. The sample holds some 60,000 clones; 91% are singletons and the top ten take about 2.7%. The sequencing used PBMCs, collected from a glioma patient treated with radiotherapy, temozolomide or both. These receptors were obtained from a man aged 50-60 years with glioma.

The chain joins TRBV6-1 to TRBJ1-1; D gene unclear. Trimming took off 6 bases at V and 4 bases at J, with 15 bases between the two ends. There are 14 residues in the CDR3. Germline loops: CDR1 MNHNS, CDR2 SASEGT. CDR3 sequence reads: CASSSRRGGTEAFF. The CDR3 region has the DNA TGTGCCAGCAGCTCCCGACGAGGCGGCACTGAAGCTTTCTTT.

The genes are TRBV7-9 and TRBJ2-2, with a weak D call TRBD1 (5 bases). The CDR3 length is 16 residues. Germline assignment: CDR1 SEHNR and CDR2 FQNEAQ (reference sequence). Trimming took off 6 bases at V and 7 bases at J, with 21 bases between the two ends. Here the CDR3 reads CASSFSSAGNLGELFF. CDR3 nucleotide sequence: TGTGCCAGCAGTTTTTCCTCCGCAGGGAACCTCGGGGAGCTGTTTTTT.

The V call is TRBV27, the J call TRBJ1-1, with TRBD1 as a possible D gene (5 bases). The germline CDR1 and CDR2 sequences are MNHEY and SMNVEV (reference sequence). The CDR3 spans 14 residues. Trimming pared 3 bases from V and 3 bases from J, leaving 11 bases between. CDR3 coding DNA: TGTGCCAGCAGTTTTTTGGGGCAGCACACTGAAGCTTTCTTT. Residues: CASSFLGQHTEAFF.